This T cell receptor beta chain is drawn from a study of cytomegalovirus exposure and HLA in healthy donors. The primer mix had 60 Vbeta and 13 Jbeta primers. The table came from immunoSEQ multiplex PCR; TCRdb's copy has only in-frame clones and leaves some out. This table holds over 150,000 clones, around 77% found once. In its sample, this clone was seen once. This CDR3 has 14 amino acids. V was clipped by 6 bases and J by 4 bases, with 13 bases between them. The V gene's germline CDR1 is MNHEY and CDR2 SVGAGI. Sequenced sample: PBMCs. The clonotype comes from a young woman in good health and CMV-seronegative. The V call is TRBV6-5, the J call TRBJ1-3, with a weak D call TRBD1 (6 bases). CDR3 loop: CASSAGVAGNTIYF. DNA for the CDR3: TGTGCCAGCAGCGCAGGGGTGGCCGGAAACACCATATATTTT.